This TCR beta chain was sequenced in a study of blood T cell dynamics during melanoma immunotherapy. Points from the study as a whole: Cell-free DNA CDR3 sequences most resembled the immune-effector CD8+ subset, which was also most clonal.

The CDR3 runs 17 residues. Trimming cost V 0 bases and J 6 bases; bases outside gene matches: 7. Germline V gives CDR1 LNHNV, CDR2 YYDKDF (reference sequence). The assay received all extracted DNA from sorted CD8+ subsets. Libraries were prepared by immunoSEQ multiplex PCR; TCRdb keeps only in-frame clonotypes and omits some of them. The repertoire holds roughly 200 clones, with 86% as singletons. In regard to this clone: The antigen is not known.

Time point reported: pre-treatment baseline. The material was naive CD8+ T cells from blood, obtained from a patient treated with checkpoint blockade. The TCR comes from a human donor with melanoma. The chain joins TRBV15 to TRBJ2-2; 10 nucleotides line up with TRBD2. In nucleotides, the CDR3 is TGTGCCACCAGCAGAGATCCAAGCGGGAGGGCGGCCGGGGAGCTGTTTTTT. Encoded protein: CATSRDPSGRAAGELFF.